Below, 19 T cell receptor beta chains from the same sample are listed, as sequenced in a study of T-cell memory formation after mild COVID-19. Via MiXCR, TCRdb re-called the 5' RACE reads, giving one row per CDR3 protein. The profile shows roughly 600,000 distinct CDR3 sequences, over 15% of them singletons. Sequenced input: PBMCs or a T cell subset sorted from them (not recorded which). These receptors all come from an adult woman who had mild COVID-19 (a few samples of this study predate the infection). Cell type and time point are not known.

The sample holds a few counts of this clonotype. The rearrangement joins TRBV5-1 to TRBJ1-2; 7 bases align to TRBD1. Germline lookup yields CDR1 SGHRS and CDR2 YFSETQ. The CDR3 runs 16 residues. The V segment lost 4 bases and the J segment 5 bases; nucleotides outside the gene matches: 14. The DNA for the CDR3 is TGCGCCAGCAGCCGATCAGGGACAGCAAATGATTATGGCTACACCTTC. Amino acid sequence: CASSRSGTANDYGYTF.

This clonotype was observed a few times. This chain uses TRBV5-4 with TRBJ2-7; TRBD1 is a possible D gene (5 bases). The CDR3 totals 14 residues. The V gene's germline CDR1 is SGHNT and CDR2 YYREEE (reference sequence). V was pared by 3 bases and J by 1 base, with 11 bases between. CDR3 nucleotides: TGTGCCAGCAGCTCTCTGGGGCGATCCTACGAGCAGTACTTC. Amino acid sequence: CASSSLGRSYEQYF. Filled out from reference TRBV5-4 and TRBJ2-7, the complete variable domain reads ETGVTQSPTHLIKTRGQQVTLRCSSQSGHNTVSWYQQALGQGPQFIFQYYREEENGRGNFPPRFSGLQFPNYSSELNVNALELDDSALYLCASSSLGRSYEQYFGPGTRLTVT.

The V call is TRBV5-1, the J call TRBJ1-2; D gene unclear. This CDR3 contains 14 residues. V was cut by 1 base and J by 5 bases, with 12 bases left in between. Germline-derived CDR1 and CDR2 are SGHRS and YFSETQ. The CDR3 sequence: CASSLWEGEYGYTF. The CDR3 DNA follows: TGCGCCAGCAGCTTGTGGGAGGGAGAATATGGCTACACCTTC. The whole variable domain, filled in from reference TRBV5-1 and TRBJ1-2, reads KAGVTQTPRYLIKTRGQQVTLSCSPISGHRSVSWYQQTPGQGLQFLFEYFSETQRNKGNFPGRFSGRQFSNSRSEMNVSTLELGDSALYLCASSLWEGEYGYTFGSGTRLTVV.

The chain couples TRBV2 to TRBJ1-1; D uncertain. This CDR3 has 10 residues. Trimming left V 8 bases short and J 4 bases short, with 5 bases between. Germline-derived CDR1 and CDR2 are SNHLY and FYNNEI. The CDR3 bases are TGTGCCAGCTCGTCCACTGAAGCTTTCTTT. Its translation is CASSSTEAFF.

J is TRBJ1-6 and V is TRBV19, with TRBD1 matching 9 bases. J was trimmed by 9 bases and V by 5 bases; bases with no gene match: 8. Germline loops: CDR1 LNHDA, CDR2 SQIVND (reference sequence). The CDR3 has 15 residues. The chain's CDR3 is CASSPTGGVLSPLHF. In nucleotides, the CDR3 is TGTGCCAGTAGTCCGACAGGGGGTGTACTTTCACCCCTCCACTTT.

The chain links TRBV4-1 to TRBJ2-3; D may match TRBD1 or TRBD2 (5 bases each). Germline CDR1 is MGHRA and CDR2 is YSYEKL. The CDR3 runs to 16 residues. V gave up 3 bases and J gave up 0 bases, with 13 bases separating them. The CDR3 here is CASSQLGTASTDTQYF. DNA for the CDR3: TGCGCCAGCAGCCAGCTAGGGACGGCTAGCACAGATACGCAGTATTTT.

This clonotype was observed a few times. The DNA for the CDR3 is TGTGCCAGCAGCTTAGCATACTCCTCCAGGGAGCTGTTTTTT. Its protein is CASSLAYSSRELFF. The chain has TRBV11-2 and TRBJ2-2; D not certain. The ends were cut back, 1 base at V and 9 bases at J, with 12 bases in the middle. The CDR3 totals 14 residues. From germline, CDR1 is SGHAT and CDR2 FQNNGV.

V and J are TRBV5-1 and TRBJ2-2, with TRBD1 matching over 7 bases. CDR1 SGHRS and CDR2 YFSETQ come from the germline V gene. The CDR3 is made up of 16 amino acids. J gave up 2 bases and V 4 bases, and 8 bases lay outside the gene matches. CDR3 DNA: TGCGCCAGCAGCACAGAGTGGACAGGCAACACCGGGGAGCTGTTTTTT. It translates to CASSTEWTGNTGELFF.

The V gene is TRBV6-5, the J gene TRBJ2-6; D tentatively reads TRBD1 or TRBD2 (5 bases each). The CDR3 contains 13 residues. The germline gives CDR1 MNHEY, CDR2 SVGAGI. V lost 11 bases to trimming and J lost 1 base, with 9 bases between them. CDR3 amino acids: CAGGRSGANVLTF. CDR3 coding DNA: TGTGCCGGGGGTCGGTCTGGGGCCAACGTCCTGACTTTC.

The CDR3 loop reads CSVGTGLTYEQYF. For the CDR3, the DNA is TGCAGCGTTGGGACAGGGCTTACCTACGAGCAGTACTTC. V and J are TRBV29-1 and TRBJ2-7; 8 bases line up with TRBD1. The V and J ends lost 4 bases and 2 bases, in that order; junction bases with no gene match: 4. Germline V lookup: CDR1 SQVTM, CDR2 ANQGSEA. CDR3 size: 13 residues.

About this clonotype itself: Its ends do not fully match the called genes, so a read error is possible. The rearrangement joins TRBV9 to TRBJ2-1; D is possibly TRBD2 (6 bases). Per the germline V gene, CDR1 is SGDLS and CDR2 is YYNGEE. The CDR3 spans 16 residues. CDR3 protein: CASKLGSDGSSNEKFF. DNA for the CDR3: TGTGCCAGCAAGTTGGGGTCCGACGGGAGTAGCAATGAGAAGTTCTTC.

This chain joins TRBV7-3 and TRBJ2-3, with 7 nucleotides matching TRBD1. This CDR3 is 16 amino acids long. With 1 base clipped from V and 0 bases from J, the junction kept 4 bases outside the gene matches. CDR1 is SGHTA and CDR2 is FQGTGA in the germline V gene. CDR3 sequence reads: CASSLRGTASTDTQYF. The CDR3 DNA reads as TGTGCCAGCAGCTTAAGAGGGACAGCTAGCACAGATACGCAGTATTTT.

This clonotype occurred a few times. The CDR3 sequence is CASSLESHSPEPQHF. The CDR3 DNA reads TGTGCCAGCAGCTTGGAGTCTCACAGCCCCGAGCCCCAGCATTTT. The chain employs TRBV5-5 and TRBJ1-5; D gene unclear. Trimming shortened V by 0 bases and J by 8 bases, and 15 bases separated the two germline ends. Germline assignment: CDR1 SGHKS and CDR2 YYEKEE (reference sequence). This CDR3 region has 15 residues.

This clonotype was picked up a small number of times. The rearrangement joins TRBV29-1 to TRBJ2-3, with TRBD2 matching 8 bases. Looked up from germline, CDR1 is SQVTM and CDR2 is ANQGSEA. V was pared by 6 bases and J by 4 bases, with 12 bases of the junction left unmatched. This CDR3 spans 15 amino acids. The CDR3 DNA follows: TGCAGCGTACCCCCCAGCGGGAGAAGGGCAGATACGCAGTATTTT. Its protein product is CSVPPSGRRADTQYF.

The CDR3 DNA reads as TGTGCCAGCAGCTTAAATGCGGGAGTCGACGATGAGCAGTTCTTC. Residues: CASSLNAGVDDEQFF. The chain combines TRBV7-6 with TRBJ2-1, with 7 bases aligning to TRBD2. With V trimmed by 2 bases and J by 8 bases, 9 bases remained unmatched. This CDR3 is 15 amino acids long. CDR1 and CDR2 from the germline V gene are SGHVS and FNYEAQ.

The chain joins TRBV11-3 to TRBJ2-7, with 7 nucleotides matching TRBD1. CDR3 size: 17 residues. Germline V lookup: CDR1 SGHNT, CDR2 YENEEA. Losses at the gene ends were 1 base for V and 1 base for J; bases not matched to a gene: 10. The CDR3 loop is CASSLGDRALASYEQYF. The CDR3 bases are TGTGCCAGCAGCTTAGGGGACAGAGCCCTTGCTTCCTACGAGCAGTACTTC.

CDR3 sequence (DNA): TGTGCCAGCAGCTTTGATCGTGGGCAGGGGGCGCTCGAGCAGTACTTC. It specifies CASSFDRGQGALEQYF. J is TRBJ2-7 and V is TRBV7-9; 8 bases line up with TRBD1. Germline CDR1 and CDR2: SEHNR and FQNEAQ (reference sequence). CDR3 size: 16 residues. Germline trimming cut 3 bases from V and 6 bases from J; bases unmatched to any gene: 13. Complete variable domain (other parts from reference TRBV7-9 and TRBJ2-7): DTGVSQNPRHKITKRGQNVTFRCDPISEHNRLYWYRQTLGQGPEFLTYFQNEAQLEKSRLLSDRFSAERPKGSFSTLEIQRTEQGDSAMYLCASSFDRGQGALEQYFGPGTRLTVT.

This clonotype was seen a handful of times. This chain connects TRBV7-2 to TRBJ2-7; TRBD2 is a possible D gene (6 bases). The CDR3 covers 12 residues. Germline V gene lookup returns CDR1 SGHTA and CDR2 FQGNSA. Trimming cost V 1 base and J 11 bases, with 12 bases left between them. CDR3 nucleotides: TGTGCCAGCAGCTTAGACCGGGGCGGGGAGTACTTC. Protein: CASSLDRGGEYF.

This chain uses TRBV29-1 with TRBJ2-1, with 12 bases lining up with TRBD1. Germline trimming cut 7 bases from V and 9 bases from J; bases unmatched to any gene: 4. The CDR3 sequence is 12 residues long. CDR1 SQVTM and CDR2 ANQGSEA come from the germline V gene. CDR3 bases: TGCAGCGGGGGACAGGGGGCTGGTGAGCAGTTCTTC. It encodes CSGGQGAGEQFF.